One sample yielded the 18 T cell receptor beta chains listed below, sequenced in a study of OX40 agonist ivuxolimab in advanced cancers. Generated by immunoSEQ multiplex PCR, the TCRdb table keeps only in-frame clones and is missing some. The sample lists some 64,000 clones; approximately 90% were seen once. The input for sequencing was CD4+ or CD8+ T cells sorted from blood, taken in a trial of the OX40 agonist ivuxolimab. These receptors all come from an adult with an advanced solid tumor such as melanoma, head and neck, liver or kidney cancer.

The gene calls are TRBV14 and TRBJ2-3; D possibly corresponds to TRBD1 (6 bases). The V and J ends lost 2 bases and 3 bases respectively, with 15 bases between them. Per the germline V gene, CDR1 is SGHDN and CDR2 is FVKESK. This CDR3 spans 16 amino acids. In DNA, the CDR3 is TGTGCCAGCAGCCAACCCCTGACAGGAGGTACAGATACGCAGTATTTT. This gives the protein CASSQPLTGGTDTQYF.

J is TRBJ2-2 and V is TRBV19, with a tentative D call TRBD2 (5 bases). Germline CDR1 and CDR2: LNHDA and SQIVND (reference sequence). V was pared by 6 bases and J by 3 bases, with 8 bases between. The length of the CDR3 is 13 residues. The DNA for the CDR3 is TGTGCCAGTAGAGGGAGCTACACCGGGGAGCTGTTTTTT. Its translation is CASRGSYTGELFF.

This chain uses TRBV7-7 with TRBJ2-3; D gene ambiguous. Trimming took 0 bases from V and 1 from J, leaving 5 bases between them. CDR1 is SSHAT and CDR2 is FNYEAQ in the germline V gene (reference sequence). The CDR3 sequence is 14 residues long. CDR3: CASSLALGTDTQYF. The CDR3 coding sequence is TGTGCCAGCAGCTTAGCGCTGGGCACAGATACGCAGTATTTT. The full variable domain, with the rest looked up from reference TRBV7-7 and TRBJ2-3, is GAGVSQSPRYKVTKRGQDVTLRCDPISSHATLYWYQQALGQGPEFLTYFNYEAQPDKSGLPSDRFSAERPEGSISTLTIQRTEQRDSAMYRCASSLALGTDTQYFGPGTRLTVL.

The chain couples TRBV11-2 to TRBJ2-7, with 7 bases matching TRBD2. With 5 bases clipped from V and 3 bases from J, the junction kept 4 bases outside the gene matches. From germline, CDR1 is SGHAT and CDR2 FQNNGV. The CDR3 sequence is 13 residues long. The CDR3 here is CASSPSSGYEQYF. The CDR3 DNA reads TGTGCCAGCAGCCCGTCTAGCGGCTACGAGCAGTACTTC.

This chain connects TRBV6-1 to TRBJ1-6; no firm D call. CDR1 is MNHNS, CDR2 SASEGT, per germline. With 8 bases removed from V and 7 bases from J, the gap between germline ends came to 18 bases. The CDR3 runs to 15 residues. CDR3 nucleotide sequence: TGTGCCAGCCGGAGTAGTCAGGTACCGAATTCACCCCTCCACTTT. Amino acids: CASRSSQVPNSPLHF.

Here the CDR3 reads CASSYTPENGEQYF. DNA of the CDR3: TGTGCCAGCAGTTATACCCCCGAAAACGGCGAGCAGTACTTC. The V and J genes are TRBV5-5 and TRBJ2-7; D is unclear. There are 14 residues in the CDR3. Germline CDR1 SGHKS, CDR2 YYEKEE (reference sequence). V dropped 5 bases and J dropped 6 bases, with 18 bases sitting between them.

This clone was recorded once. The chain has TRBV27 and TRBJ2-3, with D perhaps TRBD2 (5 bases). The CDR3 sequence is 13 residues long. Germline V gives CDR1 MNHEY, CDR2 SMNVEV (reference sequence). V shed 7 bases and J shed 6 bases, with 14 bases lying between them. CDR3 amino acids: CASKRRGRDTQYF. The DNA for the CDR3 is TGTGCCAGCAAAAGGCGAGGGCGGGATACGCAGTATTTT.

The chain recombines TRBV5-6 with TRBJ1-2; D uncertain. The germline gives CDR1 SGHDT, CDR2 YYEEEE. Trimming took off 1 base at V and 3 bases at J, with 10 bases between the two ends. This CDR3 spans 14 amino acids. The CDR3 DNA follows: TGTGCCAGCAGCTTGAAAAGACGGGACTATGGCTACACCTTC. This codes for CASSLKRRDYGYTF.

This sequence joins TRBV7-9 and TRBJ2-7; 7 bases line up with TRBD1. CDR3 length: 16 amino acids. The germline gives CDR1 SEHNR, CDR2 FQNEAQ (reference sequence). V shed 5 bases and J 4 bases; nucleotides not matched to a gene: 14. The CDR3 DNA follows: TGTGCCAGCAGCCCCGACACAGGGGCCCAAATTTACGAGCAGTACTTC. Its translation: CASSPDTGAQIYEQYF.

This chain connects TRBV7-9 to TRBJ2-5, with a weak D call TRBD1 (5 bases). Germline-derived CDR1 and CDR2 are SEHNR and FQNEAQ (reference sequence). Trimming cost V 2 bases and J 3 bases, with 7 bases left between them. This CDR3 comprises 13 residues. DNA for the CDR3: TGTGCCAGCAGCTTAACCAGGGAAGAGACCCAGTACTTC. Translating gives CASSLTREETQYF.

A single count supports this clone. The chain carries TRBV7-9 and TRBJ1-5; no definite D call. Germline V gene data show CDR1 as SEHNR and CDR2 as FQNEAQ (reference sequence). Trimming shortened V by 5 bases and J by 7 bases, and 18 bases separated the two germline ends. This CDR3 contains 15 residues. CDR3 bases: TGTGCCAGCAGCCACCTGGGAAATGGGCACCAGCCCCAGCATTTT. It specifies CASSHLGNGHQPQHF.

This chain connects TRBV13 to TRBJ1-2, with a tentative D call TRBD1 (6 bases). The CDR3 covers 13 residues. Germline V gene data show CDR1 as PRHDT and CDR2 as FYEKMQ (reference sequence). V lost 2 bases to trimming and J lost 7 bases, with 11 bases between them. The CDR3 coding sequence is TGTGCCAGCAGCTTATCGGCAGGGGTTGGCTACACCTTC. This sequence encodes CASSLSAGVGYTF.

The chain is built from TRBV13 and TRBJ2-1, with 7 bases aligning to TRBD1. This CDR3 region has 16 residues. J gave up 7 bases and V 2 bases, and 11 bases lay outside the gene matches. Germline V lookup: CDR1 PRHDT, CDR2 FYEKMQ (reference sequence). The CDR3 sequence is CASSLLGTEVLNEQFF. In DNA, the CDR3 is TGTGCCAGCAGCTTACTAGGGACAGAGGTATTGAATGAGCAGTTCTTC.

The chain's CDR3 is CASSSNTEAFF. CDR3 sequence (DNA): TGTGCCAGCAGCTCAAACACTGAAGCTTTCTTT. The chain recombines TRBV9 with TRBJ1-1; no clear D gene. Looked up from germline, CDR1 is SGDLS and CDR2 is YYNGEE. The CDR3 contains 11 residues. V lost 4 bases, J lost 2 bases, and 3 bases lay in between.

This clone was counted a few times. The V call is TRBV7-9, the J call TRBJ2-2; D is uncertain. CDR1 is SEHNR and CDR2 is FQNEAQ in the germline V gene (reference sequence). The CDR3 is 12 residues long. V lost 1 base and J lost 9, with 6 bases in between. The CDR3 spells CASSLDRRELFF. CDR3 nucleotides: TGTGCCAGCAGCTTAGATAGGAGGGAGCTGTTTTTT.

The CDR3 protein is CASSLTLAGNGYTF. CDR3 DNA: TGTGCCAGCAGCTTAACTTTGGCAGGGAATGGCTACACCTTC. This sequence joins TRBV11-2 and TRBJ1-2, with D possibly being TRBD1 (5 bases). The CDR3 is 14 amino acids. Deletions cut 2 bases from V and 6 bases from J, with 13 bases between. Germline V gene lookup returns CDR1 SGHAT and CDR2 FQNNGV.

This sequence joins TRBV19 and TRBJ1-1; D ambiguous. Germline CDR1 is LNHDA and CDR2 is SQIVND (reference sequence). V lost 3 bases to trimming and J lost 3 bases, with 8 bases between them. This CDR3 region has 13 residues. The CDR3 nucleotides read TGTGCCAGTAGTATCTCCATTTACACTGAAGCTTTCTTT. Amino acids: CASSISIYTEAFF.

This chain connects TRBV7-9 to TRBJ1-4; D may be TRBD1 (6 bases). The V gene's germline CDR1 is SEHNR and CDR2 FQNEAQ (reference sequence). Trimming pared 1 base from V and 8 bases from J, leaving 11 bases between. CDR3 size: 14 residues. The CDR3 is CASSLGEGGEKLFF. DNA of the CDR3: TGTGCCAGCAGCTTAGGGGAAGGGGGAGAAAAACTGTTTTTT.